This T cell receptor beta chain derives from a study of spatial heterogeneity in lung cancer (dated by TCRdb to about 2019). With regard to the full study: Beta-chain transcripts were consistently detected in greater numbers than alpha-chain transcripts, which likely reflected higher beta-chain transcript abundance. TCR transcript counts in tumor regions correlated strongly with a T cell transcriptional module score from matched bulk RNA-seq. In the raw uncorrected reads, each unique combination of TCR and UMI appeared more than ten times on average. The study quantitatively compared TCR alpha and beta repertoires across multiple tumor regions, matched nontumor lung and blood in non-small cell lung cancer. TCR repertoire features were related to nonsynonymous mutation counts determined by whole-exome sequencing of tumor tissue. Both alpha and beta chains were TCR-sequenced in 210 or so tumor regions, 64 matched nontumor lung samples and roughly 50 PBMC samples obtained at surgery. Results and caveats for the whole study, not just this receptor: The tumor nonsynonymous mutation count correlated with the number of expanded alpha and beta TCRs within the tumor. TCR-seq coverage of tumor T cells was estimated at only about 7% for alpha chains and 13% for beta chains. The count of ubiquitous expanded TCRs correlated with the count of ubiquitous nonsynonymous mutations, and the count of regional expanded TCRs correlated with the count of regional nonsynonymous mutations. Confirming at a functional level the hypothesis that regional TCRs recognize regional mutations was considered to require additional single-cell paired TCR alpha and beta sequencing.

CDR1 and CDR2 were assigned from the germline V gene as SGHVS and FQNEAQ. V loses 5 bases, J loses 6 bases, and the germline ends lie 8 bases apart. The CDR3 sequence holds 13 residues, the cysteine and phenylalanine included. This entry keeps only the CDR3 DNA: 39 bases, framed from base 1. This specimen's time point label, interpreted: sample taken at primary tumor resection. Samples were obtained from roughly 72 patients with early-stage, untreated non-small cell lung cancer from the lung TRACERx cohort. Whole RNA extracted from tumor and nontumor lung tissue, or from cryopreserved PBMC samples, was used for TCR sequencing without cell sorting. Only patients for whom sufficient RNA was available from at least two tumor regions were selected for TCR sequencing. Tumor and adjacent nontumor lung specimens were reviewed by a lung pathologist before selection. Many counts were recorded for this clonotype. The target of this receptor is not known. No qualities accompany the bases; no much larger clone lies one base away.

Receptor libraries were prepared by 5' RACE. Instrument used: NextSeq 500. In the TCR library protocol, a unique molecular identifier was attached to each TCR cDNA molecule so that PCR and sequencing errors could be corrected. For the original study's pipeline: TCR identification, UMI-based error correction and CDR3 extraction were performed with Decombinator tools. TCRs above a frequency of 2 per 1,000, corresponding to the top 1% of the tumor frequency distribution, were defined as expanded. Expanded tumor TCRs were classed as regional if statistically deemed absent (corrected P<0.05) from at least one tumor region, otherwise ubiquitous. Rényi diversity was computed with the R vegan package after subsampling each repertoire 100 times to 5,000 TCRs. CDR3 similarity networks were built from amino acid triplet string-kernel similarity, connecting CDR3s with pairwise similarity above 0.82. Starting from the raw public reads, TCRdb applied fastp trimming at Q25, assembled clones with MiXCR and retained in-frame beta chains. Under each unique CDR3 protein, matching rows form one entry showing the most common genes and DNA. The V and J calls were determined by TCRdb, not by the authors. The sample contains fewer than 15,000 distinct CDR3 sequences, less than 6.5% of them found a single time. The top ten constitute approximately 10% of the sample.

The material was lung tumor tissue, obtained at surgery. This clonotype originated in a female donor with early-stage non-small cell lung cancer. The chain couples TRBV7-8 to TRBJ1-6, with the identity of the D gene unclear. The CDR3 protein: CASSPQINSPLHF. The bases are TGTGCCAGCAGCCCACAGATTAATTCACCCCTCCACTTT. The CDR3, completed at both ends by the reference TRBV7-8 and TRBJ1-6 genes, gives the full variable domain GAGVSQSPRYKVAKRGQDVALRCDPISGHVSLFWYQQALGQGPEFLTYFQNEAQLDKSGLPSDRFFAERPEGSVSTLKIQRTQQEDSAVYLCASSPQINSPLHFGNGTRLTVT.